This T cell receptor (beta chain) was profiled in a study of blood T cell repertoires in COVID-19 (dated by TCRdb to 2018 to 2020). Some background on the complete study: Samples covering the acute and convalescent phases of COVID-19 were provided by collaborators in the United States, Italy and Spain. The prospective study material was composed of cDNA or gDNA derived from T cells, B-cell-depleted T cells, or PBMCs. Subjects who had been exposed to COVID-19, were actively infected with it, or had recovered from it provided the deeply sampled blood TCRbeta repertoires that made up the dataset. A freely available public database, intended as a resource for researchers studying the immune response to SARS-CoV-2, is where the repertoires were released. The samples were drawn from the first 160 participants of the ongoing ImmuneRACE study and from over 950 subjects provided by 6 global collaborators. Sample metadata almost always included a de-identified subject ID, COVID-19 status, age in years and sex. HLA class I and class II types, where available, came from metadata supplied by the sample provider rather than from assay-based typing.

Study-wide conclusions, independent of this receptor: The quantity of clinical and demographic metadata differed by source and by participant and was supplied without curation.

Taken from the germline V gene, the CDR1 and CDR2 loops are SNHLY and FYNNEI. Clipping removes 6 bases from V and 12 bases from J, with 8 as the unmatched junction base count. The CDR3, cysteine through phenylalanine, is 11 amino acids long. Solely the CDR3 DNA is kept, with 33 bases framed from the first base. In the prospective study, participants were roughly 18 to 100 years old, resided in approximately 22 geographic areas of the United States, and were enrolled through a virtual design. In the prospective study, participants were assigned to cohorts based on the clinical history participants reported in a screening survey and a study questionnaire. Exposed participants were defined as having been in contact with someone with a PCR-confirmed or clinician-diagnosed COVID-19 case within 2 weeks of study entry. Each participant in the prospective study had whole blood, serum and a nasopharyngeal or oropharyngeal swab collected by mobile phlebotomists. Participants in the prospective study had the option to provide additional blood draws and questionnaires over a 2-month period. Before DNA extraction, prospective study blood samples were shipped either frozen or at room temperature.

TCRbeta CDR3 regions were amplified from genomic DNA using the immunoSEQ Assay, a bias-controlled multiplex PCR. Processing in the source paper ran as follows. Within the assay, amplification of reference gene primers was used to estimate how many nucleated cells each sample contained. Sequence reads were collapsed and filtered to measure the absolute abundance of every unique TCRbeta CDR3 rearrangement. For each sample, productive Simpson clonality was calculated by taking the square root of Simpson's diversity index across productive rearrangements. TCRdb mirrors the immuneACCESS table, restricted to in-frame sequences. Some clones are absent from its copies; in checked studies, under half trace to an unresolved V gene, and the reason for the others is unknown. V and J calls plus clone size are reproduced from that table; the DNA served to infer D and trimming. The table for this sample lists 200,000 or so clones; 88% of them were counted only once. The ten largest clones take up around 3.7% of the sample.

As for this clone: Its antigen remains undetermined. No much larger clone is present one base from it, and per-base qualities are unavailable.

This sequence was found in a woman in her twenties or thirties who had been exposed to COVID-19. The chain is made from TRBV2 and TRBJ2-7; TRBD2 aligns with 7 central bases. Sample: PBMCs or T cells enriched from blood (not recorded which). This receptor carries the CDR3 CASRGLVPWYF. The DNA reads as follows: TGTGCCAGCAGAGGACTAGTTCCCTGGTACTTC.